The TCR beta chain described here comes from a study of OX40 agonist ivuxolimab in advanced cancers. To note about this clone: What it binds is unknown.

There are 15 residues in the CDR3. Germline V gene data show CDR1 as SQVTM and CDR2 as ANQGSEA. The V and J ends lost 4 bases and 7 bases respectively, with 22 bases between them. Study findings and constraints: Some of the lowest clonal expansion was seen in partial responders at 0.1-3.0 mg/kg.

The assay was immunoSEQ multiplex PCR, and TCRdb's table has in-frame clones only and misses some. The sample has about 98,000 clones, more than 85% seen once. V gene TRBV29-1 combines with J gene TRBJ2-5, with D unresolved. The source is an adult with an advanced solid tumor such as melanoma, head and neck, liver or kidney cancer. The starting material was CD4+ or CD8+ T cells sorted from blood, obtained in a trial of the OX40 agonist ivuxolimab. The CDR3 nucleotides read TGCAGCGTTGGGGCGTCTGGCTCAGACCCGCCGACCCAGTACTTC. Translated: CSVGASGSDPPTQYF. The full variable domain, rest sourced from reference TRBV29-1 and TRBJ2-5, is SAVISQKPSRDICQRGTSLTIQCQVDSQVTMMFWYRQQPGQSLTLIATANQGSEATYESGFVIDKFPISRPNLTFSTLTVSNMSPEDSSIYLCSVGASGSDPPTQYFGPGTRLLVL.